The 21 T cell receptor beta chains below all came from one sample that was sequenced in a study of blood T cell repertoires in COVID-19. Libraries were prepared by immunoSEQ multiplex PCR; TCRdb keeps only in-frame clonotypes and omits some of them. The profile shows almost 350,000 clones, about nine tenths of them singletons. Material for sequencing was PBMCs or T cells enriched from blood (not recorded which). These receptors were obtained from a woman under 40 who had been exposed to COVID-19.

For the CDR3, the DNA is TGTGCCACCAGCAGAGACGCGGGACCCCAAGAGACCCAGTACTTC. Amino acids: CATSRDAGPQETQYF. The V and J genes are TRBV15 and TRBJ2-5; maybe TRBD2 (6 bases). Trimming left V 0 bases short and J 1 base short, with 9 bases between. The germline V gene encodes CDR1 LNHNV and CDR2 YYDKDF (reference sequence). The CDR3 has 15 amino acids. Looking up the rest from reference TRBV15 and TRBJ2-5 gives the full variable domain: DAMVIQNPRYQVTQFGKPVTLSCSQTLNHNVMYWYQQKSSQAPKLLFHYYDKDFNNEADTPDNFQSRRPNTSFCFLDIRSPGLGDTAMYLCATSRDAGPQETQYFGPGTRLLVL.

In this sample, this clone turned up once. The CDR3 loop is CASSQDRSGSVGDTQYF. Written as DNA, the CDR3 is TGCGCCAGCAGCCAAGATCGTAGCGGGAGTGTTGGAGATACGCAGTATTTT. The V call is TRBV4-1, the J call TRBJ2-3; 9 nucleotides agree with TRBD2. Germline CDR1 reads MGHRA; CDR2 reads YSYEKL. With V trimmed by 0 bases and J by 5 bases, 9 bases remained unmatched. The CDR3 sequence is 17 residues long.

V and J are TRBV19 and TRBJ2-2; D remains ambiguous. Germline-derived CDR1 and CDR2 are LNHDA and SQIVND (reference sequence). V lost 3 bases, J lost 5 bases, and 7 bases lay in between. This CDR3 spans 13 amino acids. The CDR3 protein is CASSIFNTGELFF. The CDR3 DNA is TGTGCCAGTAGTATTTTTAATACCGGGGAGCTGTTTTTT. Based on the CDR3 plus reference TRBV19 and TRBJ2-2, the full variable domain is DGGITQSPKYLFRKEGQNVTLSCEQNLNHDAMYWYRQDPGQGLRLIYYSQIVNDFQKGDIAEGYSVSREKKESFPLTVTSAQKNPTAFYLCASSIFNTGELFFGEGSRLTVL.

The J gene is TRBJ2-7, the V gene TRBV6-5; 13 positions match TRBD2. CDR3 length: 14 residues. Germline V lookup: CDR1 MNHEY, CDR2 SVGAGI. Trimming took 7 bases from V and 7 from J; bases not matched to a gene: 7. The CDR3 is CASTRGLAGYEQYF. The CDR3, as DNA: TGTGCCAGCACTCGGGGACTAGCGGGATATGAGCAGTACTTC.

In its sample, this clone was seen once. The V and J genes are TRBV6-5 and TRBJ1-3; a possible D gene is TRBD1 (6 bases). CDR1 and CDR2 from the germline V gene are MNHEY and SVGAGI. Trimming left V 5 bases short and J 4 bases short, with 12 bases between. The CDR3 runs to 14 residues. The CDR3: CASSLTGLGNTIYF. The CDR3 DNA reads TGTGCCAGCAGTCTAACAGGGTTGGGAAACACCATATATTTT.

V and J are TRBV6-5 and TRBJ2-1; 7 positions agree with TRBD2. Germline assignment: CDR1 MNHEY and CDR2 SVGAGI. The CDR3 contains 14 residues. V lost 6 bases, J lost 4 bases, and 6 bases stayed unmatched. The CDR3 DNA reads TGTGCCAGCAGGGCAGCGGGAATGTACAATGAGCAGTTCTTC. This gives the protein CASRAAGMYNEQFF.

CDR3 nucleotides: TGTGCCAGCAGCCAACATGGCACTAGCGGGAGGTACGAGACCCAGTACTTC. It yields the protein CASSQHGTSGRYETQYF. V and J are TRBV14 and TRBJ2-5, with 12 bases fitting TRBD2. J was trimmed by 5 bases and V by 2 bases; bases with no gene match: 9. The CDR3 is 17 amino acids. Germline V CDR1 and CDR2: SGHDN, FVKESK.

The chain has TRBV7-3 and TRBJ1-1; D is perhaps TRBD1 (5 bases). Trimming shortened V by 5 bases and J by 4 bases, and 8 bases separated the two germline ends. Germline V lookup: CDR1 SGHTA, CDR2 FQGTGA. The CDR3 runs to 12 residues. The CDR3 region is CASSGGTTEAFF. CDR3 coding DNA: TGTGCCAGCAGCGGCGGGACCACTGAAGCTTTCTTT.

This chain connects TRBV5-6 to TRBJ1-3, with a weak D call TRBD1 (5 bases). The ends were cut back, 4 bases at V and 0 bases at J, with 23 bases in the middle. The CDR3 extends over 19 amino acids. Germline CDR1 SGHDT, CDR2 YYEEEE. This CDR3 is CASSHSDRTYTASGNTIYF. The CDR3 region has the DNA TGTGCCAGCAGCCACTCCGACAGAACCTATACCGCCTCTGGAAACACCATATATTTT.

This sequence joins TRBV29-1 and TRBJ1-1, with D unresolved. The V end lost 1 base, the J end lost 0 bases, and 6 bases lay between the germline ends. The V gene's germline CDR1 is SQVTM and CDR2 ANQGSEA. The CDR3 runs 13 residues. As DNA, the CDR3 is TGCAGCGTTGAAGGGCTTATGAACACTGAAGCTTTCTTT. As protein: CSVEGLMNTEAFF.

The rearrangement links TRBV6-5 to TRBJ2-7, with 8 nucleotides matching TRBD1. CDR1 is MNHEY and CDR2 is SVGAGI in the germline V gene. The CDR3 totals 15 residues. V was pared by 6 bases and J by 3 bases, with 10 bases of the junction left unmatched. The CDR3 nucleotides read TGTGCCAGCAGCCGCGGACAGGGAATTTTCTACGAGCAGTACTTC. It codes for CASSRGQGIFYEQYF.

This clone showed up just once. The chain couples TRBV2 to TRBJ2-1; tentatively, D is TRBD2 (6 bases). This CDR3 contains 13 residues. Germline V CDR1 and CDR2: SNHLY, FYNNEI. Trimming took 2 bases from V and 9 from J, leaving 11 bases between them. The DNA for the CDR3 is TGTGCCAGCAGTGAAAATAGGAGGGGTGAGCAGTTCTTC. Translated: CASSENRRGEQFF. Together with reference TRBV2 and TRBJ2-1, the CDR3 gives the full variable domain: EPEVTQTPSHQVTQMGQEVILRCVPISNHLYFYWYRQILGQKVEFLVSFYNNEISEKSEIFDDQFSVERPDGSNFTLKIRSTKLEDSAMYFCASSENRRGEQFFGPGTRLTVL.

The chain joins TRBV7-8 to TRBJ2-7; 9 nucleotides align to TRBD2. This CDR3 has 16 residues. V was clipped by 3 bases and J by 6 bases; unmatched bases: 12. The germline gives CDR1 SGHVS, CDR2 FQNEAQ. The CDR3 is CASSFLGPAGGGEQYF. Written as DNA, the CDR3 is TGTGCCAGCAGCTTTTTAGGCCCAGCGGGAGGCGGCGAGCAGTACTTC.

The CDR3 DNA follows: TGCGCCAGCAGTGAATGGACAGGGCCCTACGAGCAGTACTTC. This gives the protein CASSEWTGPYEQYF. The V call is TRBV10-1, the J call TRBJ2-7; 8 bases match TRBD1. The CDR3 runs to 14 residues. Germline V CDR1 and CDR2: WNHNN, SYGVQD (reference sequence). After removal of 3 bases from V and 2 bases from J, the junction contained 3 bases not matched to a gene.

The rearrangement joins TRBV5-8 to TRBJ2-3; a possible D gene is TRBD2 (5 bases). The V gene lost 4 bases and the J gene lost 6 bases, with 6 bases spanning the gap. Germline loops: CDR1 SGHTS, CDR2 YDEGEE. The CDR3 runs to 11 residues. The CDR3 bases are TGTGCCAGCAGCCGGAGGGATACGCAGTATTTT. It specifies CASSRRDTQYF.

The chain links TRBV5-5 to TRBJ2-6; no clear D gene. Trimming stripped 0 bases from V and 4 bases from J, with 5 bases between. CDR1 and CDR2 (germline): SGHKS, YYEKEE (reference sequence). CDR3 length equals 14 residues. This CDR3 reads CASSLGGGANVLTF. The CDR3 DNA sequence: TGTGCCAGCAGCTTGGGCGGCGGGGCCAACGTCCTGACTTTC.

In the case of this clone: Other DNA sequences within the sample encode an identical CDR3. The rearrangement links TRBV5-1 to TRBJ2-1; 13 bases align to TRBD2. The CDR3 has 16 residues. V gave up 3 bases and J gave up 2 bases; unmatched junction bases: 2. Germline V gene lookup returns CDR1 SGHRS and CDR2 YFSETQ. The CDR3 DNA is TGCGCCAGCAGCTCGGGACTAGCGGGACCCTACAATGAGCAGTTCTTC. It translates to CASSSGLAGPYNEQFF.

This chain joins TRBV11-3 and TRBJ1-6, with D hard to call. With 3 bases removed from V and 0 bases from J, the gap between germline ends came to 6 bases. Germline V gene sequence: CDR1 SGHNT, CDR2 YENEEA. The CDR3 is 15 amino acids. CDR3 sequence: CASSLESSYNSPLHF. The CDR3 DNA is TGTGCCAGCAGCTTGGAGAGCTCCTATAATTCACCCCTCCACTTT.

This chain links TRBV7-8 with TRBJ2-5; 9 bases map to TRBD2. Germline-derived CDR1 and CDR2 are SGHVS and FQNEAQ. This CDR3 has 17 residues. V lost 2 bases to trimming and J lost 5 bases; unmatched junction nucleotides: 12. The CDR3 region is CASSLSASGILGETQYF. CDR3 nucleotide sequence: TGTGCCAGCAGCTTAAGCGCTAGCGGGATACTCGGGGAGACCCAGTACTTC.

This chain links TRBV7-8 with TRBJ2-3; the match to TRBD2 covers 13 bases. The CDR3 spans 16 residues. Germline CDR1 is SGHVS and CDR2 is FQNEAQ. Trimming cost V 1 base and J 7 bases; bases outside gene matches: 5. CDR3 residues: CASSLGPGTSGNTQYF. CDR3 nucleotides: TGTGCCAGCAGCTTAGGCCCCGGGACTAGCGGGAATACGCAGTATTTT.

The rearrangement joins TRBV19 to TRBJ2-7; D is perhaps TRBD2 (5 bases). CDR1 and CDR2 from the germline V gene are LNHDA and SQIVND (reference sequence). The CDR3 sequence is 13 residues long. V dropped 9 bases and J dropped 1 base, with 13 bases sitting between them. CDR3 DNA: TGTGCCAGCGAGGGTGGAAGATCCTACGAGCAGTACTTC. Translating gives CASEGGRSYEQYF.